The entry below describes one T cell receptor beta chain. Its antigen remains unknown. Per germline, CDR1 SEHNR and CDR2 FQNEAQ (reference sequence). V was pared by 5 bases and J by 7 bases, with 12 bases between. This CDR3 comprises 13 residues. This record comes from a study of T-cell memory formation after mild COVID-19. Findings of the study overall: Among clones peaking at day 37 in the second wave, SARS-CoV-2 specificity remained unconfirmed.

MiXCR, applied by TCRdb to the 5' RACE reads, yields one record per CDR3 protein. The data hold hundreds of thousands of distinct CDR3 sequences, with about 22% observed a single time. The rearrangement links TRBV7-9 to TRBJ2-1; D is perhaps TRBD2 (5 bases). This TCR was sampled from an adult woman who had mild COVID-19 (a few samples of this study predate the infection). Cell type and time point are not known. Sequencing was done on a sample of PBMCs or a T cell subset sorted from them (not recorded which). DNA of the CDR3: TGTGCCAGCAGCCCCGCGCCGGGAAATGAGCAGTTCTTC. Protein: CASSPAPGNEQFF.